This T cell receptor (beta chain) appears in the sequencing data of a study of shared clonotypes between healthy human individuals. Germline V gene lookup returns CDR1 SGHTA and CDR2 FQGNSA. The V gene lost 5 bases and the J gene lost 2 bases, with 4 bases spanning the gap. The CDR3 totals 12 residues. Naive CD8 cells lacked CD45RO and underwent positive selection for CCR7, leaving out terminally differentiated effector memory CD45RA+ cells. Assay runs were performed at deep level. Genomic DNA per cell subset filled all wells of several immunoSEQ plates. Measured with immunoSEQ multiplex PCR; TCRdb has only the in-frame clones, and not every one. The data show about 2 million clones, with over 85% seen just once and around 1% held by the top ten.

Sequencing was performed on naive CD8+ T cells sorted from blood. The chain carries TRBV7-2 and TRBJ1-5; D is unresolved. This clonotype was sampled from a man aged 18 to 29 in good health. The CDR3 DNA is TGTGCCAGCAGCGCTGGCAATCAGCCCCAGCATTTT. Translating gives CASSAGNQPQHF.